The 21 T cell receptor beta chains below come from one sample, sequenced in a study of cytomegalovirus exposure and HLA in healthy donors. PCR primers comprised 60 Vbeta and 13 Jbeta primers. TCRdb keeps only in-frame clones here, not all; method: immunoSEQ multiplex PCR. The sample holds 70,000 to 100,000 clones; 65% are singletons and the top ten take approximately 21%. Sequenced material: PBMCs. The source is a woman aged 50 to 65 in good health and CMV-seropositive.

J is TRBJ2-3 and V is TRBV6-5, with 8 bases aligning to TRBD2. Germline V lookup: CDR1 MNHEY, CDR2 SVGAGI. V was pared by 5 bases and J by 3 bases, with 7 bases of the junction left unmatched. The CDR3 sequence is 15 residues long. The CDR3 loop reads CASSLVTSATDTQYF. The CDR3 DNA reads as TGTGCCAGCAGTCTCGTGACTAGCGCAACAGATACGCAGTATTTT.

Here the CDR3 reads CASSLGDREFGNEQFF. DNA of the CDR3: TGCGCCAGCAGCTTGGGGGACAGGGAATTTGGCAATGAGCAGTTCTTC. The chain has TRBV5-1 and TRBJ2-1; 9 bases line up with TRBD1. CDR3 size: 16 residues. Germline-derived CDR1 and CDR2 are SGHRS and YFSETQ. V was clipped by 0 bases and J by 6 bases; unmatched bases: 7.

The chain carries TRBV7-2 and TRBJ1-2, with TRBD1 identical over 7 bases. V was clipped by 7 bases and J by 6 bases; unmatched bases: 17. This CDR3 is built from 16 residues. In germline, CDR1 is SGHTA, CDR2 FQGNSA. The DNA of the CDR3 is TGTGCCAGCACCCTATTAGGAGGGGGCTTAGGGAATGGCTACACCTTC. Amino acids: CASTLLGGGLGNGYTF.

The V gene is TRBV6-6, the J gene TRBJ2-7; D possibly corresponds to TRBD2 (6 bases). V lost 2 bases and J 2 bases, leaving 10 bases between the germline ends. The CDR3 runs 14 residues. Germline CDR1 and CDR2: MNHNY and SVGAGI (reference sequence). The chain's CDR3 is CASSYGGDPYEQYF. CDR3 nucleotide sequence: TGTGCCAGCAGTTACGGCGGGGACCCCTACGAGCAGTACTTC.

This CDR3 is CASSSLGTGNEQFF. CDR3 nucleotides: TGTGCCAGCAGCTCTTTAGGGACAGGGAATGAGCAGTTCTTC. This chain links TRBV7-9 with TRBJ2-1; TRBD1 agrees at 9 bases. Germline V gene sequence: CDR1 SEHNR, CDR2 FQNEAQ (reference sequence). The junction had 5 bases not matched to a gene; V was cut back by 4 bases and J by 7 bases. This CDR3 spans 14 amino acids.

The V and J genes are TRBV4-1 and TRBJ1-3; 8 bases match TRBD1. V shed 4 bases and J 0 bases; nucleotides not matched to a gene: 5. Germline V gene data show CDR1 as MGHRA and CDR2 as YSYEKL. CDR3 length equals 16 residues. The CDR3 DNA follows: TGCGCCAGCAGCCCGGACAGGGCCTTCTCTGGAAACACCATATATTTT. Amino acids: CASSPDRAFSGNTIYF.

The rearrangement uses TRBV11-2 and TRBJ1-3; weak D call: TRBD1 (5 bases). V shed 5 bases and J shed 5 bases, with 16 bases lying between them. The V gene's germline CDR1 is SGHAT and CDR2 FQNNGV. This CDR3 spans 15 amino acids. The CDR3 DNA reads TGTGCCAGCAGCCCCATAAGGGGCGGAAGAAACACCATATATTTT. It codes for CASSPIRGGRNTIYF.

The chain is built from TRBV6-6 and TRBJ1-1; possible D gene TRBD1, 5 bases. CDR1 and CDR2 (germline): MNHNY, SVGAGI (reference sequence). With 0 bases removed from V and 5 bases from J, the gap between germline ends came to 10 bases. The CDR3 spans 14 residues. CDR3 region: CASSYSAGGTEAFF. The DNA of the CDR3 is TGTGCCAGCAGTTACTCGGCCGGGGGGACTGAAGCTTTCTTT.

This clone came up a few times. The chain carries TRBV28 and TRBJ2-3; D is perhaps TRBD1 (6 bases). V was pared by 4 bases and J by 6 bases, with 11 bases between. Germline V gene lookup returns CDR1 MDHEN and CDR2 SYDVKM. The CDR3 totals 13 residues. CDR3 coding DNA: TGTGCCAGCAGTTACTCAGGGGATGATACGCAGTATTTT. Residues: CASSYSGDDTQYF.

The chain uses TRBV2 and TRBJ1-2; 7 bases fit TRBD1. The CDR3 covers 13 residues. V gave up 0 bases and J gave up 6 bases; unmatched junction bases: 1. Per the germline V gene, CDR1 is SNHLY and CDR2 is FYNNEI. The CDR3 DNA is TGTGCCAGCAGTGAAGCCCAGGGGGATGGCTACACCTTC. Its protein is CASSEAQGDGYTF.

The chain recombines TRBV9 with TRBJ2-1, with TRBD2 matching over 8 bases. The CDR3 has 16 residues. CDR1 SGDLS and CDR2 YYNGEE come from the germline V gene. The J segment lost 1 base and the V segment lost 4 bases, leaving 7 bases of the junction unmatched. The CDR3 sequence: CASSPSGGHSYNEQFF. Here the CDR3 DNA reads TGTGCCAGCAGCCCCAGCGGGGGACATTCCTACAATGAGCAGTTCTTC.

V gene TRBV15 combines with J gene TRBJ2-5; 8 nucleotides agree with TRBD1. V trimming: 3 bases; J trimming: 1 base; junction bases outside the gene matches: 4. CDR3 length equals 15 residues. Germline V gives CDR1 LNHNV, CDR2 YYDKDF (reference sequence). CDR3 DNA sequence: TGTGCCACCAGCAGGGATGACAGGGGCCAAGAGACCCAGTACTTC. The encoded protein is CATSRDDRGQETQYF.

This sequence joins TRBV7-2 and TRBJ1-1; maybe TRBD1 (5 bases). In germline, CDR1 is SGHTA, CDR2 FQGNSA. Trimming took 0 bases from V and 2 from J, leaving 10 bases between them. CDR3 size: 15 residues. The CDR3, as DNA: TGTGCCAGCAGCTTAGCGGCAGGGTTTAACACTGAAGCTTTCTTT. It is translated as CASSLAAGFNTEAFF.

The chain is built from TRBV29-1 and TRBJ2-2; a weak D match, TRBD1 (6 bases). CDR1 SQVTM and CDR2 ANQGSEA come from the germline V gene. The CDR3 contains 15 residues. The V end lost 1 base, the J end lost 7 bases, and 16 bases lay between the germline ends. CDR3 sequence (DNA): TGCAGCGTTGAAGTCGCAAGGGGGTCGGGCGGGGAGCTGTTTTTT. Translation: CSVEVARGSGGELFF.

V gene TRBV5-4 combines with J gene TRBJ1-6; D is perhaps TRBD1 (6 bases). Trimming stripped 5 bases from V and 8 bases from J, with 17 bases between. The CDR3 is made up of 15 amino acids. Germline V gene lookup returns CDR1 SGHNT and CDR2 YYREEE (reference sequence). As DNA, the CDR3 is TGTGCCAGCAGTTACAGGGAAAGTAAGGATTCACCCCTCCACTTT. Its translation is CASSYRESKDSPLHF.

This clone has a handful of counts. The chain employs TRBV4-1 and TRBJ1-1, with 9 nucleotides matching TRBD1. The CDR3 is 17 amino acids. The V gene end was trimmed by 3 bases and the J gene end by 0 bases; junction bases not matched to a gene: 8. The V gene's germline CDR1 is MGHRA and CDR2 YSYEKL. CDR3 in amino acids: CASSQPLDRGMNTEAFF. For the CDR3, the DNA is TGCGCCAGCAGCCAGCCCCTGGACAGGGGCATGAACACTGAAGCTTTCTTT.

V gene TRBV30 combines with J gene TRBJ1-3; no firm D call. Trimming left V 2 bases short and J 1 base short, with 15 bases between. The germline CDR1 and CDR2 sequences are GTSNPN and SVGIG (reference sequence). CDR3 length: 16 residues. CDR3 sequence: CAWSSVWGVSGNTIYF. CDR3 DNA sequence: TGTGCCTGGAGTTCCGTTTGGGGAGTGTCTGGAAACACCATATATTTT.

The V call is TRBV4-1, the J call TRBJ2-2; a possible D gene is TRBD1 (6 bases). This CDR3 spans 14 amino acids. Trimming left V 0 bases short and J 7 bases short, with 9 bases between. The germline CDR1 and CDR2 sequences are MGHRA and YSYEKL. CDR3 amino acids: CASSQDPGDGELFF. The CDR3 DNA reads as TGCGCCAGCAGCCAAGATCCAGGGGACGGGGAGCTGTTTTTT.

V is TRBV10-2 and J is TRBJ1-1; D remains unclear. The germline gives CDR1 WSHSY, CDR2 SAAADI. The CDR3 loop spans 15 amino acids. The germline V and J ends were trimmed by 8 bases and 10 bases, with 26 bases remaining between them. The CDR3 reads CASYESLLDSERAFF. The CDR3 DNA follows: TGCGCCAGCTATGAATCTTTATTGGACTCCGAAAGAGCTTTCTTT.

The chain couples TRBV19 to TRBJ2-1; 11 bases are a match to TRBD2. The CDR3 totals 15 residues. The germline V gene has CDR1 LNHDA and CDR2 SQIVND (reference sequence). Losses at the gene ends were 5 bases for V and 8 bases for J; bases not matched to a gene: 8. Written as DNA, the CDR3 is TGTGCCAGTAGTGGTAGCGGGGGGGCTTTCTATGAGCAGTTCTTC. Its translation is CASSGSGGAFYEQFF.

In its sample, this clone was seen a few times. The V gene is TRBV5-6, the J gene TRBJ2-3; possibly TRBD1 for D (5 bases). This CDR3 spans 12 amino acids. Germline CDR1 and CDR2: SGHDT and YYEEEE. Trimming shortened V by 4 bases and J by 7 bases, and 10 bases separated the two germline ends. CDR3 in DNA: TGTGCCAGCAGCCCAGGACACCATACGCAGTATTTT. Its translation: CASSPGHHTQYF.